Below, 16 T cell receptor beta chains from the same sample are listed, as sequenced in a study of cytomegalovirus exposure and HLA in healthy donors. With 60 Vbeta and 13 Jbeta primers, the PCR was carried out. TCRdb's table, derived via immunoSEQ multiplex PCR, lists solely in-frame clones and lacks some. The sample lists 200,000 or so clones; 79% were seen once. The sample consisted of PBMCs. Source of these receptors: a male donor in good health and CMV-seropositive.

The V call is TRBV18, the J call TRBJ2-1, with TRBD1 as a possible D gene (6 bases). This CDR3 spans 13 amino acids. V dropped 2 bases and J dropped 7 bases, with 9 bases sitting between them. From germline, CDR1 is KGHSH and CDR2 LQKENI. For the CDR3, the DNA is TGTGCCAGCTCACCAATGGGGGCGAATGAGCAGTTCTTC. Its translation: CASSPMGANEQFF.

This CDR3 reads CASSMVGSSNEKLFF. As DNA, the CDR3 is TGTGCCAGTAGTATGGTGGGCAGCTCAAATGAAAAACTGTTTTTT. V usage is TRBV19 and J usage is TRBJ1-4; D is unresolved. V was cut by 3 bases and J by 5 bases, with 13 bases left in between. The length of the CDR3 is 15 residues. The germline gives CDR1 LNHDA, CDR2 SQIVND (reference sequence).

This sequence joins TRBV5-1 and TRBJ2-7; 9 bases map to TRBD2. Germline V CDR1 and CDR2: SGHRS, YFSETQ. This CDR3 has 15 residues. V lost 1 base and J lost 5; bases outside the gene matches: 7. The CDR3 spells CASSLYSSGTHEQYF. Written as DNA, the CDR3 is TGCGCCAGCAGCTTGTATTCTAGCGGGACCCACGAGCAGTACTTC.

The chain couples TRBV19 to TRBJ2-1, with 11 bases aligning to TRBD2. J lost 2 bases, V lost 6 bases, and 9 bases had no gene match. Germline V gene sequence: CDR1 LNHDA, CDR2 SQIVND (reference sequence). CDR3 length: 17 residues. CDR3: CASRGLAGGPTYNEQFF. CDR3 DNA sequence: TGTGCCAGTAGAGGCCTAGCGGGAGGTCCAACCTACAATGAGCAGTTCTTC.

The V and J genes are TRBV6-5 and TRBJ2-7, with a tentative D call TRBD2 (5 bases). Germline CDR1 and CDR2: MNHEY and SVGAGI. Trimming shortened V by 3 bases and J by 5 bases, and 11 bases separated the two germline ends. The CDR3 loop spans 13 amino acids. CDR3 bases: TGTGCCAGCAGTTATGCGGGTTCCCACGAGCAGTACTTC. Its protein product is CASSYAGSHEQYF.

The CDR3 bases are TGTGCCAGCAGGCGGACAGGGACTAATGAAAAACTGTTTTTT. The encoded protein is CASRRTGTNEKLFF. The chain recombines TRBV7-9 with TRBJ1-4; TRBD1 matches 8 bases. V shed 6 bases, J shed 2 bases, and the junction held 2 bases outside the gene matches. Germline CDR1 SEHNR, CDR2 FQNEAQ (reference sequence). The CDR3 has 14 residues.

The count of this clone is one. V gene TRBV7-3 combines with J gene TRBJ1-4, with 8 bases fitting TRBD1. This CDR3 is 15 amino acids long. The germline gives CDR1 SGHTA, CDR2 FQGTGA. Trimming took 7 bases from V and 1 from J; bases not matched to a gene: 5. In nucleotides, the CDR3 is TGTGCCAGCATCATCAGGGGGCGAACTAATGAAAAACTGTTTTTT. This translates into CASIIRGRTNEKLFF.

In nucleotides, the CDR3 is TGTGCCAGCAGTGAGGGCGGGGGGGCAAACAATGAGCAGTTCTTC. Translating gives CASSEGGGANNEQFF. J is TRBJ2-1 and V is TRBV6-1; TRBD2 matches at 9 bases. In germline, CDR1 is MNHNS, CDR2 SASEGT. V trimming: 3 bases; J trimming: 5 bases; junction bases outside the gene matches: 5. The CDR3 is 15 residues long.

The rearrangement joins TRBV10-3 to TRBJ2-1; 12 bases are shared with TRBD1. The ends lost 11 bases at V and 7 bases at J; junction bases unmatched: 15. The CDR3 totals 16 residues. The germline gives CDR1 ENHRY, CDR2 SYGVKD. CDR3 nucleotide sequence: TGTGCCGCAACGTCCTCCGGGACAGGGGGCGTGAATGAGCAGTTCTTC. As protein: CAATSSGTGGVNEQFF.

This sequence joins TRBV9 and TRBJ2-2, with a possible D match to TRBD2 (6 bases). CDR1 and CDR2 from the germline V gene are SGDLS and YYNGEE. The V and J ends lost 3 bases and 5 bases respectively, with 14 bases between them. The CDR3 runs 15 residues. This CDR3 is CASSGRRGGTGELFF. DNA for the CDR3: TGTGCCAGCAGCGGGCGGAGGGGAGGAACCGGGGAGCTGTTTTTT.

To note about this clone: Within the sample, other DNA sequences also encode this same CDR3. J is TRBJ1-1 and V is TRBV6-5, with D uncertain. Germline values: CDR1 MNHEY, CDR2 SVGAGI. Trimming removed 10 bases at V and 5 bases at J, with 17 bases between. This CDR3 spans 13 amino acids. CDR3 region: CATRGGSRTEAFF. CDR3 sequence (DNA): TGTGCCACCCGGGGTGGTAGTAGGACTGAAGCTTTCTTT.

The chain recombines TRBV6-6 with TRBJ2-1; tentative D call: TRBD2 (7 bases). Germline CDR1 and CDR2: MNHNY and SVGAGI (reference sequence). Between the trimmed V and J ends, which lost 0 bases and 4 bases, there was a span of 13 bases. The CDR3 is made up of 16 amino acids. In nucleotides, the CDR3 is TGTGCCAGCAGTTACTCCGGCGGGGGCCTGTACAATGAGCAGTTCTTC. Protein product: CASSYSGGGLYNEQFF.

The rearrangement links TRBV6-5 to TRBJ1-1; D not certain. V was cut by 3 bases and J by 7 bases, with 9 bases left in between. CDR1 and CDR2 from the germline V gene are MNHEY and SVGAGI. The CDR3 is 12 amino acids. DNA of the CDR3: TGTGCCAGCAGTTATGGTACAGTTGAAGCTTTCTTT. It specifies CASSYGTVEAFF.

The chain joins TRBV5-6 to TRBJ2-5, with D possibly TRBD1 on 7 matching bases. Germline values: CDR1 SGHDT, CDR2 YYEEEE. The V end was cut by 4 bases, the J end by 0 bases, with 13 bases between. The CDR3 runs to 15 residues. The CDR3 region is CASSPSGGNQETQYF. In DNA form, the CDR3 reads TGTGCCAGCAGCCCCTCAGGGGGGAACCAAGAGACCCAGTACTTC.

This clone turned up a few times. J is TRBJ1-6 and V is TRBV9; TRBD1 matches 11 bases. Losses at the gene ends were 2 bases for V and 5 bases for J; bases not matched to a gene: 3. Germline values: CDR1 SGDLS, CDR2 YYNGEE. The CDR3 consists of 16 residues. CDR3 nucleotides: TGTGCCAGCAGCGTGGGGACAGGGGGAAATAATTCACCCCTCCACTTT. This encodes CASSVGTGGNNSPLHF. The full variable domain, its missing parts supplied by reference TRBV9 and TRBJ1-6, is DSGVTQTPKHLITATGQRVTLRCSPRSGDLSVYWYQQSLDQGLQFLIQYYNGEERAKGNILERFSAQQFPDLHSELNLSSLELGDSALYFCASSVGTGGNNSPLHFGNGTRLTVT.

The chain uses TRBV7-9 and TRBJ1-1; 7 positions agree with TRBD1. Looked up from germline, CDR1 is SEHNR and CDR2 is FQNEAQ (reference sequence). The V gene end was trimmed by 2 bases and the J gene end by 5 bases; junction bases not matched to a gene: 5. The CDR3 runs to 14 residues. The CDR3 protein is CASSLYRGETEAFF. CDR3 nucleotide sequence: TGTGCCAGCAGCTTATACAGGGGAGAGACTGAAGCTTTCTTT.